This TCR beta chain was recovered during a study of cytomegalovirus exposure and HLA in healthy donors. Study-level findings and limits: Per a prior analysis, the majority of TCR beta V segments were productive roughly 90% or roughly 30% of the time. Reportedly, cytomegalovirus status was diagnosed with high sensitivity and specificity. When the data were analyzed later, several of the most significant clusters appeared to be linked to common viral pathogens. Upon later analysis, HLA-associated TCR beta chains proved more clonally expanded than other, equally common chains.

As regards this clone: Its antigen is as yet unknown.

Per the germline V gene, CDR1 is MDHEN and CDR2 is SYDVKM. The V gene end was trimmed by 8 bases and the J gene end by 4 bases; junction bases not matched to a gene: 3. The CDR3 runs 12 residues. The PCR had 60 Vbeta and 13 Jbeta primers. Measured with immunoSEQ multiplex PCR; TCRdb has only the in-frame clones, and not every one. Of just over 150,000 clones detected, 70% to 90% appear once; the ten largest clones hold 2% to 2.5%. The receptor was derived from a woman aged 18 to 35 in good health and CMV-seronegative. The source material was PBMCs. The chain links TRBV28 to TRBJ2-7; 9 positions match TRBD2. CDR3 protein: CASRGLAYEQYF. The DNA for the CDR3 is TGTGCCAGCCGGGGACTAGCTTACGAGCAGTACTTC.